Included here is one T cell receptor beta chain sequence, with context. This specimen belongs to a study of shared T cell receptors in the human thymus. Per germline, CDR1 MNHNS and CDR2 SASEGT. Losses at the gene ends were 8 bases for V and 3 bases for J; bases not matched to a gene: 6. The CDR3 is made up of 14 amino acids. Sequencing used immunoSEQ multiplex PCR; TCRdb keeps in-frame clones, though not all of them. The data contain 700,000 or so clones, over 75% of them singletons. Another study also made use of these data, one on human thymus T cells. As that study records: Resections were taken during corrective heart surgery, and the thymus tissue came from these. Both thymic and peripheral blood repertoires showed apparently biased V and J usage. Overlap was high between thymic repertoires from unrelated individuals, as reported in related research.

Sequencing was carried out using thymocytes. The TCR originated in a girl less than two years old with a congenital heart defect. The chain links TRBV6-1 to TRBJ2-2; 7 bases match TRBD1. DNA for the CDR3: TGTGCCAGCGGACAGGCCGAAGACACCGGGGAGCTGTTTTTT. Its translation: CASGQAEDTGELFF.